Reported below is one TCR beta chain. Its antigen is unidentified. This CDR3 is built from 14 residues. CDR1 and CDR2 from the germline V gene are SGHNT and YENEEA. V shed 5 bases, J shed 2 bases, and the junction held 5 bases outside the gene matches. TCRdb's copy holds only in-frame clones and misses some; the assay was immunoSEQ multiplex PCR. This table holds about 59,000 clones, 94% found once. These data are taken from a study of graft-versus-host responses after intestinal transplantation. Overall study: All recipients were transplanted with multivisceral, liver-intestinal, or isolated intestinal grafts. The whole recipient group had anti-thymocyte globulin induction followed by tacrolimus and steroids for roughly 3 years. Notes on the study in general: Patients with graft-donor T cell macrochimerism had high graft-versus-host to host-versus-graft clonal ratios in allografts. The recipient marrow held GvH clones, and some of them showed up first in ileum or blood.

The receptor comes from a human donor who was the organ donor for an intestinal transplant. Sequences were derived from unstimulated CD4+ T cells sorted from spleen or lymph node cells, sampled before transplant. The chain uses TRBV11-3 and TRBJ2-7, with TRBD1 identical over 8 bases. CDR3 bases: TGTGCCAGCAGCCCTAGGGACAGGCCCTACGAGCAGTACTTC. Protein sequence: CASSPRDRPYEQYF.